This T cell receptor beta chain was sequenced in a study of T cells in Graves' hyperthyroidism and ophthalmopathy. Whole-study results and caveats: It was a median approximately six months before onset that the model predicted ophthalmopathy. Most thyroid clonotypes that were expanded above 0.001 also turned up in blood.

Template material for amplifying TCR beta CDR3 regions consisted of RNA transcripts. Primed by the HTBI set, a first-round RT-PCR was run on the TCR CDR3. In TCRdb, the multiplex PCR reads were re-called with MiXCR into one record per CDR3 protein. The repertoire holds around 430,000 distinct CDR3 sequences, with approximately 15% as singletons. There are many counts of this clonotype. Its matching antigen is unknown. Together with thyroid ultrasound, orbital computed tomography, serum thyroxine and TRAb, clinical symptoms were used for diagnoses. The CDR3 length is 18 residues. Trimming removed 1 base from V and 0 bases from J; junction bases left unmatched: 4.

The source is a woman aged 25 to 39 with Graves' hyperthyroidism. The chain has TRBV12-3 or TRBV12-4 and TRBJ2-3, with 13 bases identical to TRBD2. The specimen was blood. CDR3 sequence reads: CASSLGTSGSWSTDTQYF. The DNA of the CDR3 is TGTGCCAGCAGTTTAGGGACTAGCGGGAGTTGGAGCACAGATACGCAGTATTTT.